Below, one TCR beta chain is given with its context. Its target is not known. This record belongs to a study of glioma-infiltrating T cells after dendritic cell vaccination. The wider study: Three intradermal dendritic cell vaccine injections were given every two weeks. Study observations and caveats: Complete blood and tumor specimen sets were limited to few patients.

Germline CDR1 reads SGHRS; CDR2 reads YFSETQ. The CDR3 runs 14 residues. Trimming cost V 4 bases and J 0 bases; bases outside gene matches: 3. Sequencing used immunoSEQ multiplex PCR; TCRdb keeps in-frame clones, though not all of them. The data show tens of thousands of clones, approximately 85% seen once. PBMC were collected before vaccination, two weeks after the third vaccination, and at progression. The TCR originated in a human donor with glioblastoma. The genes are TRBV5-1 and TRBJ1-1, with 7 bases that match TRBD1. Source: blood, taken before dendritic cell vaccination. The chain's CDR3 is CASSPGTVNTEAFF. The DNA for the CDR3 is TGCGCCAGCAGCCCCGGGACAGTGAACACTGAAGCTTTCTTT.